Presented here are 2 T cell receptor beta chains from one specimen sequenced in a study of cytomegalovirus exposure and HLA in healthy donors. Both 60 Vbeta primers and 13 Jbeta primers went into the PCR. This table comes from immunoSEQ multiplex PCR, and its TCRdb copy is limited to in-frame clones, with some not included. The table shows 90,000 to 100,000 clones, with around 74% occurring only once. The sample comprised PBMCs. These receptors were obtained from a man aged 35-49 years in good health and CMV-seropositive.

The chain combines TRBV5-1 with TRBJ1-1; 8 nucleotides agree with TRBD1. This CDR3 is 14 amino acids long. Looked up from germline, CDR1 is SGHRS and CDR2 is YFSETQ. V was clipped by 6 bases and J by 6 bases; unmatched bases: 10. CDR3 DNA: TGCGCCAGCACCTCCAGGACAGGGAAGGCTGAAGCTTTCTTT. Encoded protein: CASTSRTGKAEAFF.

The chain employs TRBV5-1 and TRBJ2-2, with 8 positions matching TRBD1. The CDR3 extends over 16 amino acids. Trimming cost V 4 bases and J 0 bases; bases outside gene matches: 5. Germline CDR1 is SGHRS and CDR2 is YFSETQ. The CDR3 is CASSLGQDPNTGELFF. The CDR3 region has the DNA TGCGCCAGCAGCCTGGGACAGGACCCGAACACCGGGGAGCTGTTTTTT.